Below, 28 T cell receptor beta chains from the same sample are listed, as sequenced in a study of vaccination effects on CD4 cells after COVID-19. These receptors lack a known antigen. Antigen-specific CD4+ T cells were expanded (with viral peptide pools) by the ViraFEST assay ahead of sequencing. Scientists isolated CD4+ T cells after an approximately 10-day culture period ended. Assay: immunoSEQ multiplex PCR; the TCRdb copy retains only in-frame clones and omits some. The sample has approximately 87,000 clones; around four fifths are singletons. Specimen: CD4+ T cells from PBMCs cultured with HCoV-229E spike peptides, collected before COVID-19 vaccination. Receptors were obtained from a human donor who received a COVID-19 vaccine.

The chain employs TRBV7-9 and TRBJ2-5; D remains unclear. In germline, CDR1 is SEHNR, CDR2 FQNEAQ (reference sequence). Between the trimmed V and J ends, which lost 1 base and 7 bases, there was a span of 13 bases. CDR3 size: 14 residues. The DNA of the CDR3 is TGTGCCAGCAGCTTAGAGACAAGTCTTGGGACCCAGTACTTC. Its protein is CASSLETSLGTQYF.

This rearrangement joins TRBV7-9 to TRBJ2-3; 7 bases are shared with TRBD2. The junction had 7 bases not matched to a gene; V was cut back by 4 bases and J by 3 bases. This CDR3 has 15 amino acids. Germline V gene data show CDR1 as SEHNR and CDR2 as FQNEAQ (reference sequence). CDR3 sequence: CASSSAGVATDTQYF. The CDR3 bases are TGTGCCAGCAGCTCCGCGGGGGTTGCAACAGATACGCAGTATTTT.

The chain uses TRBV12-5 and TRBJ1-1; no clear D. Trimming took 0 bases from V and 5 from J, leaving 13 bases between them. The CDR3 is 15 amino acids. Germline V lookup: CDR1 LGHNT, CDR2 FRNRAP. Written as DNA, the CDR3 is TGTGCTAGTGGTTTGGTACTTCGGAAACTGACTGAAGCTTTCTTT. Protein sequence: CASGLVLRKLTEAFF.

The rearrangement links TRBV29-1 to TRBJ1-2; unclear D gene. V shed 0 bases and J shed 8 bases, with 13 bases lying between them. Germline V lookup: CDR1 SQVTM, CDR2 ANQGSEA. CDR3 length equals 13 residues. DNA for the CDR3: TGCAGCGTTGAAGAGTTTCAGGAGGGAGGCTACACCTTC. This codes for CSVEEFQEGGYTF.

V and J are TRBV18 and TRBJ2-5; 12 nucleotides align to TRBD1. Trimming at V came to 2 bases and at J to 5 bases, leaving 3 bases not matched to a gene. Germline V gives CDR1 KGHSH, CDR2 LQKENI. The CDR3 is 15 residues long. The CDR3 nucleotides read TGTGCCAGCTCACCAGGGACAGGGGGCTTTGAGACCCAGTACTTC. It encodes CASSPGTGGFETQYF.

The chain employs TRBV4-1 and TRBJ2-3; D is tentatively TRBD1 or TRBD2 (5 bases each). Germline-derived CDR1 and CDR2 are MGHRA and YSYEKL. The V end was cut by 0 bases, the J end by 3 bases, with 13 bases between. This CDR3 is built from 16 residues. The CDR3 DNA follows: TGCGCCAGCAGCCAAGAGACTGGGGGTCGTACAGATACGCAGTATTTT. Protein: CASSQETGGRTDTQYF.

The chain is built from TRBV3-1 (or the pseudogene TRBV3-2) and TRBJ2-7; D may be TRBD1 or TRBD2 (5 bases each). The length of the CDR3 is 16 residues. CDR1 LGHDT and CDR2 YNNKEL come from the germline V gene (reference sequence). V lost 2 bases and J lost 2, with 16 bases in between. CDR3 coding DNA: TGTGCCAGCAGCCAAATGTTCCGGGAAGGGGCCTACGAGCAGTACGTC. Its translation is CASSQMFREGAYEQYV.

V gene TRBV9 combines with J gene TRBJ2-3; maybe TRBD2 (6 bases). V was pared by 0 bases and J by 4 bases, with 12 bases between. Germline V gives CDR1 SGDLS, CDR2 YYNGEE. The CDR3 spans 15 residues. CDR3 in amino acids: CASSVDERAADTQYF. The CDR3 DNA sequence: TGTGCCAGCAGCGTAGATGAGCGGGCCGCAGATACGCAGTATTTT. The full variable domain, rest sourced from reference TRBV9 and TRBJ2-3, is DSGVTQTPKHLITATGQRVTLRCSPRSGDLSVYWYQQSLDQGLQFLIQYYNGEERAKGNILERFSAQQFPDLHSELNLSSLELGDSALYFCASSVDERAADTQYFGPGTRLTVL.

The chain is built from TRBV19 and TRBJ1-5; TRBD1 matches 7 bases. After removal of 7 bases from V and 0 bases from J, the junction contained 21 bases not matched to a gene. The CDR3 covers 20 residues. Germline values: CDR1 LNHDA, CDR2 SQIVND (reference sequence). This chain's CDR3 is CASNILNLLGTAYSNQPQHF. The CDR3 coding sequence is TGTGCCAGTAATATTCTGAACCTACTCGGGACAGCTTATAGCAATCAGCCCCAGCATTTT.

The CDR3 bases are TGTGCCACCAGTGTAACTGGGCTCGGAGGGACCGGAGAGACCCAGTACTTC. It encodes CATSVTGLGGTGETQYF. The rearrangement joins TRBV24-1 to TRBJ2-5; maybe TRBD2 (6 bases). The germline V gene has CDR1 KGHDR and CDR2 SFDVKD. The V gene lost 5 bases and the J gene lost 4 bases, with 22 bases spanning the gap. CDR3 size: 17 residues.

This clone appeared a single time. The chain is built from TRBV5-1 and TRBJ2-2, with 10 bases that match TRBD2. The J segment lost 4 bases and the V segment lost 4 bases, leaving 7 bases of the junction unmatched. CDR1 and CDR2 from the germline V gene are SGHRS and YFSETQ. CDR3 length: 16 amino acids. As DNA, the CDR3 is TGCGCCAGCAGCCGATTTAGCGGGGGGAGCACCGGGGAGCTGTTTTTT. Protein sequence: CASSRFSGGSTGELFF.

This clone was observed a single time. The chain combines TRBV5-1 with TRBJ2-3; D possibly corresponds to TRBD1 (5 bases). The germline V gene encodes CDR1 SGHRS and CDR2 YFSETQ. V gave up 2 bases and J gave up 0 bases, with 10 bases separating them. The CDR3 contains 15 residues. CDR3 region: CASSFVGPSTDTQYF. CDR3 nucleotides: TGCGCCAGCAGCTTTGTGGGGCCTAGCACAGATACGCAGTATTTT.

V is TRBV9 and J is TRBJ2-1; possibly TRBD1 for D (5 bases). V was pared by 0 bases and J by 4 bases, with 11 bases between. Germline CDR1 reads SGDLS; CDR2 reads YYNGEE. The CDR3 totals 15 residues. Here the CDR3 DNA reads TGTGCCAGCAGCGTAGAGGGCAGGGAATACAATGAGCAGTTCTTC. This translates into CASSVEGREYNEQFF.

V and J are TRBV6-5 and TRBJ2-7; 7 nucleotides match TRBD1. Germline-derived CDR1 and CDR2 are MNHEY and SVGAGI. The ends lost 6 bases at V and 5 bases at J; junction bases unmatched: 7. The CDR3 contains 13 residues. In nucleotides, the CDR3 is TGTGCCAGCAGGGTGACAGGGAGCGACGAGCAGTACGTC. Protein sequence: CASRVTGSDEQYV.

The chain recombines TRBV19 with TRBJ2-2; no clear D. The V end was cut by 8 bases, the J end by 7 bases, with 17 bases between. The CDR3 totals 14 residues. CDR1 LNHDA and CDR2 SQIVND come from the germline V gene (reference sequence). The CDR3 nucleotides are TGTGCCAGTTCTGTTTTTGGGTACGTCGGGGAGCTGTTTTTT. It specifies CASSVFGYVGELFF.

The rearrangement uses TRBV7-9 and TRBJ2-3; D remains ambiguous. The CDR3 totals 17 residues. CDR1 and CDR2 from the germline V gene are SEHNR and FQNEAQ (reference sequence). V lost 1 base to trimming and J lost 0 bases, with 14 bases between them. This chain's CDR3 is CASSLGLSFQSTDTQYF. CDR3 bases: TGTGCCAGCAGCTTAGGATTAAGCTTCCAAAGCACAGATACGCAGTATTTT.

The chain carries TRBV5-4 and TRBJ2-5; possibly TRBD2 for D (5 bases). Trimming took 1 base from V and 3 from J, leaving 13 bases between them. Germline V gene lookup returns CDR1 SGHNT and CDR2 YYREEE (reference sequence). CDR3 length: 15 amino acids. The chain's CDR3 is CASSLISLREETQYF. CDR3 in DNA: TGTGCCAGCAGCTTGATTTCGCTGCGGGAAGAGACCCAGTACTTC.

Written as DNA, the CDR3 is TGTGCCAGCAGCTTAGCGTCAAGGGGCCCTTACCCAACTGAAGCTTTCTTT. Amino acid sequence: CASSLASRGPYPTEAFF. The chain carries TRBV7-2 and TRBJ1-1; TRBD1 might be the D (5 bases). The CDR3 has 17 amino acids. The V end was cut by 0 bases, the J end by 5 bases, with 19 bases between. Germline lookup yields CDR1 SGHTA and CDR2 FQGNSA.

In its sample, this clone was seen a few times. The CDR3 sequence: CASSLGGVSYNEQFF. In DNA form, the CDR3 reads TGTGCCAGCAGCTTGGGGGGCGTATCCTACAATGAGCAGTTCTTC. The V call is TRBV5-6, the J call TRBJ2-1; perhaps TRBD1 as D (5 bases). The germline CDR1 and CDR2 sequences are SGHDT and YYEEEE. V lost 0 bases, J lost 1 base, and 8 bases lay in between. The CDR3 consists of 15 residues.

The count of this clone is one. The chain combines TRBV5-1 with TRBJ2-1, with TRBD2 matching 7 bases. The ends lost 0 bases at V and 9 bases at J; junction bases unmatched: 6. The V gene's germline CDR1 is SGHRS and CDR2 YFSETQ. The CDR3 sequence is 14 residues long. The chain's CDR3 is CASSLAFAGAEQFF. The CDR3 DNA follows: TGCGCCAGCAGCTTGGCTTTCGCGGGAGCTGAGCAGTTCTTC.

V usage is TRBV5-1 and J usage is TRBJ1-5; 8 positions match TRBD1. There are 15 residues in the CDR3. V trimming: 3 bases; J trimming: 2 bases; junction bases outside the gene matches: 4. Per germline, CDR1 SGHRS and CDR2 YFSETQ. In DNA, the CDR3 is TGCGCCAGCAGCTGGACAGGGTCAGGCAATCAGCCCCAGCATTTT. Protein: CASSWTGSGNQPQHF. Together with reference TRBV5-1 and TRBJ1-5, the CDR3 gives the full variable domain: KAGVTQTPRYLIKTRGQQVTLSCSPISGHRSVSWYQQTPGQGLQFLFEYFSETQRNKGNFPGRFSGRQFSNSRSEMNVSTLELGDSALYLCASSWTGSGNQPQHFGDGTRLSIL.

The chain employs TRBV7-8 and TRBJ2-2, with TRBD2 identical over 10 bases. In germline, CDR1 is SGHVS, CDR2 FQNEAQ. The CDR3 consists of 16 residues. The J segment lost 4 bases and the V segment lost 9 bases, leaving 11 bases of the junction unmatched. CDR3 in DNA: TGTGCCAGTAACTATCTAGCGGGGGAAACCACCGGGGAGCTGTTTTTT. This codes for CASNYLAGETTGELFF.

J is TRBJ2-1 and V is TRBV19; D might be TRBD2 (5 bases). From germline, CDR1 is LNHDA and CDR2 SQIVND (reference sequence). V was clipped by 3 bases and J by 8 bases, with 17 bases between them. The CDR3 sequence is 15 residues long. Written as DNA, the CDR3 is TGTGCCAGTAGTATCGTGAGGACTTCCGGCGATGAGCAGTTCTTC. It is translated as CASSIVRTSGDEQFF.

The rearrangement links TRBV11-2 to TRBJ2-4; TRBD1 might be the D (5 bases). V lost 1 base and J lost 0, with 13 bases in between. The CDR3 is made up of 17 amino acids. Germline V gene sequence: CDR1 SGHAT, CDR2 FQNNGV. Here the CDR3 reads CASSLVQMGLAKNIQYF. The DNA of the CDR3 is TGTGCCAGCAGCTTAGTTCAAATGGGGCTAGCCAAAAACATTCAGTACTTC. The entire variable domain, with the rest obtained from reference TRBV11-2 and TRBJ2-4, is as follows: EAGVAQSPRYKIIEKRQSVAFWCNPISGHATLYWYQQILGQGPKLLIQFQNNGVVDDSQLPKDRFSAERLKGVDSTLKIQPAKLEDSAVYLCASSLVQMGLAKNIQYFGAGTRLSVL.

V and J are TRBV14 and TRBJ1-2; D gene ambiguous. Germline CDR1 and CDR2: SGHDN and FVKESK. With 0 bases removed from V and 3 bases from J, the gap between germline ends came to 8 bases. CDR3 length equals 14 residues. This chain's CDR3 is CASSQDWGDYGYTF. The CDR3, as DNA: TGTGCCAGCAGCCAAGATTGGGGTGACTATGGCTACACCTTC.

CDR3 protein: CASNGRGNTGELFF. The CDR3, as DNA: TGTGCCAGCAACGGGCGGGGAAACACCGGGGAGCTGTTTTTT. This chain uses TRBV6-5 with TRBJ2-2; perhaps TRBD2 as D (6 bases). Trimming took 7 bases from V and 2 from J, leaving 11 bases between them. This CDR3 is built from 14 residues. Germline CDR1 MNHEY, CDR2 SVGAGI.

This clone was counted a single time. The chain carries TRBV4-1 and TRBJ1-4; TRBD1 matches at 12 bases. The V gene end was trimmed by 6 bases and the J gene end by 8 bases; junction bases not matched to a gene: 22. Per germline, CDR1 MGHRA and CDR2 YSYEKL. This CDR3 has 20 amino acids. DNA for the CDR3: TGCGCCAGCAGTCCAATCGAGGCCGGGACAGGGGGCTTCGAACGGGAAAAACTGTTTTTT. Its translation: CASSPIEAGTGGFEREKLFF.

This chain links TRBV5-1 with TRBJ2-7; D remains ambiguous. This CDR3 is built from 15 residues. Germline CDR1 is SGHRS and CDR2 is YFSETQ. V lost 1 base and J 3 bases, leaving 14 bases between the germline ends. CDR3 residues: CASSLNIVPNYEQYV. The CDR3 DNA reads TGCGCCAGCAGCTTGAACATAGTGCCCAACTACGAGCAGTACGTC.